One and the same sample provided the 25 T cell receptor beta chains below, sequenced in a study of control samples from healthy donors and cancer patients (dated by TCRdb to 2018 to 2020). Library generation was performed with the immunoSEQ multiplex PCR assay. Sourced from immuneACCESS, this table was stored by TCRdb with only in-frame sequences that have V and J called. A share of the clones is absent; for the studies checked, an unresolved V gene accounts for under half, and the remainder has no known explanation. The sample includes 150,000 to 200,000 clones, with around 94% observed a single time. The ten largest clones add up to roughly 1.3% of the sample. Sequencing was done on a sample of blood. All receptors come from a woman aged 18 to 35 in good health.

V and J are TRBV5-6 and TRBJ1-4; 9 nucleotides line up with TRBD1. Losses at the gene ends were 2 bases for V and 8 bases for J; bases not matched to a gene: 7. The CDR3 is made up of 15 amino acids. The V gene's germline CDR1 is SGHDT and CDR2 YYEEEE. CDR3 bases: TGTGCCAGCAGCTTACAGGGGGCGAGTAGGGAAAAACTGTTTTTT. This codes for CASSLQGASREKLFF.

The rearrangement joins TRBV25-1 to TRBJ1-1; 7 nucleotides match TRBD1. Per germline, CDR1 MGHDK and CDR2 SYGVNS. Trimming cost V 6 bases and J 3 bases; bases outside gene matches: 7. The CDR3 loop spans 14 amino acids. The CDR3 region has the DNA TGTGCCAGCAGCTCGACAGGGAGTGACACTGAAGCTTTCTTT. It specifies CASSSTGSDTEAFF.

The rearrangement joins TRBV19 to TRBJ1-2; no clear D gene. The germline V gene has CDR1 LNHDA and CDR2 SQIVND (reference sequence). V was shortened by 5 bases and J by 5 bases, with 15 bases between the two germline ends. This CDR3 has 14 residues. The DNA for the CDR3 is TGTGCCAGTAGTCCTTCAGGACTAAGGTATGGCTACACCTTC. This encodes CASSPSGLRYGYTF.

The rearrangement uses TRBV15 and TRBJ1-5, with D tentatively TRBD1 (6 bases). Germline values: CDR1 LNHNV, CDR2 YYDKDF (reference sequence). Trimming shortened V by 9 bases and J by 9 bases, and 18 bases separated the two germline ends. The CDR3 is 13 amino acids. The CDR3 sequence: CATGQSPFRPQHF. The DNA for the CDR3 is TGTGCCACTGGACAGTCCCCTTTTAGGCCCCAGCATTTT.

The J gene is TRBJ2-1, the V gene TRBV6-5; maybe TRBD2 (6 bases). V was clipped by 11 bases and J by 4 bases, with 15 bases between them. Germline values: CDR1 MNHEY, CDR2 SVGAGI. This CDR3 has 13 amino acids. CDR3 coding DNA: TGTGCCGGCGGGGTAAAAAGATACAATGAGCAGTTCTTC. Its translation: CAGGVKRYNEQFF.

The chain couples TRBV14 to TRBJ2-7; a possible D gene is TRBD1 (6 bases). V shed 1 base and J shed 2 bases, with 15 bases lying between them. The CDR3 extends over 16 amino acids. CDR1 is SGHDN, CDR2 FVKESK, per germline. The CDR3: CASSQVWDILPYEQYF. The CDR3 DNA reads TGTGCCAGCAGCCAAGTGTGGGACATACTACCCTACGAGCAGTACTTC.

To note about this clone: Other DNA sequences of this sample code for an identical CDR3. The chain uses TRBV7-2 and TRBJ2-5, with 8 bases aligning to TRBD1. The V and J ends lost 5 bases and 3 bases, in that order; junction bases with no gene match: 2. Germline assignment: CDR1 SGHTA and CDR2 FQGNSA. This CDR3 is built from 13 residues. CDR3 sequence reads: CASSRTGKETQYF. In DNA form, the CDR3 reads TGTGCCAGCAGCAGGACAGGGAAAGAGACCCAGTACTTC.

The CDR3 protein is CASSFSGSEGQLGANVLTF. The DNA of the CDR3 is TGTGCCAGCAGCTTCTCGGGTAGCGAGGGGCAGTTGGGGGCCAACGTCCTGACTTTC. The chain links TRBV3-1 (or the pseudogene TRBV3-2) to TRBJ2-6, with D perhaps TRBD1 or TRBD2 (5 bases each). Germline lookup yields CDR1 LGHDT and CDR2 YNNKEL (reference sequence). This CDR3 comprises 19 residues. Trimming removed 5 bases at V and 4 bases at J, with 24 bases between.

The chain carries TRBV6-2 or TRBV6-3 and TRBJ2-7; D might be TRBD2 (5 bases). Trimming stripped 6 bases from V and 1 base from J, with 10 bases between. This CDR3 has 13 amino acids. Germline V CDR1 and CDR2: MNHEY, SVGEGT. The CDR3 reads CASSRGPSYEQYF. Written as DNA, the CDR3 is TGTGCCAGCAGCCGGGGTCCTTCCTACGAGCAGTACTTC.

The J gene is TRBJ2-7, the V gene TRBV6-5; D gene uncertain. Per the germline V gene, CDR1 is MNHEY and CDR2 is SVGAGI. Trimming left V 9 bases short and J 0 bases short, with 12 bases between. This CDR3 spans 13 amino acids. CDR3 residues: CASRISGSYEQYF. CDR3 DNA: TGTGCCAGTAGAATCTCGGGCTCCTACGAGCAGTACTTC.

The V call is TRBV19, the J call TRBJ1-3; D uncertain. Germline V gene data show CDR1 as LNHDA and CDR2 as SQIVND (reference sequence). Trimming shortened V by 4 bases and J by 0 bases, and 16 bases separated the two germline ends. This CDR3 is 17 amino acids long. The CDR3 sequence: CASSNLGSAFSGNTIYF. The CDR3 DNA follows: TGTGCCAGTAGTAACTTGGGTAGCGCCTTCTCTGGAAACACCATATATTTT.

The V and J genes are TRBV19 and TRBJ2-7; TRBD1 matches at 12 bases. CDR3 length equals 13 residues. V lost 4 bases, J lost 7 bases, and 2 bases stayed unmatched. Germline CDR1 reads LNHDA; CDR2 reads SQIVND (reference sequence). CDR3 DNA sequence: TGTGCCAGTAGTAGGGACAGGGGGCGTGAGCAGTACTTC. Residues: CASSRDRGREQYF.

CDR3 region: CASSLLLRGSNSPLHF. The CDR3 DNA follows: TGTGCCAGCAGCTTACTACTGAGAGGTAGTAATTCACCCCTCCACTTT. This sequence joins TRBV5-4 and TRBJ1-6; D unclear. The CDR3 covers 16 residues. V was cut by 2 bases and J by 6 bases, with 15 bases left in between. Germline V gene lookup returns CDR1 SGHNT and CDR2 YYREEE (reference sequence).

The chain is built from TRBV6-2 or TRBV6-3 and TRBJ1-2, with unresolved D. Trimming shortened V by 2 bases and J by 2 bases, and 12 bases separated the two germline ends. CDR3 length: 15 amino acids. The V gene's germline CDR1 is MNHEY and CDR2 SVGEGT. CDR3 residues: CASSYGEALNYGYTF. The CDR3, as DNA: TGTGCCAGCAGTTACGGGGAGGCGCTAAACTATGGCTACACCTTC.

The rearrangement links TRBV7-9 to TRBJ2-5; tentative D call: TRBD1 (5 bases). Germline CDR1 is SEHNR and CDR2 is FQNEAQ (reference sequence). With 5 bases removed from V and 0 bases from J, the gap between germline ends came to 25 bases. The length of the CDR3 is 19 residues. CDR3 DNA sequence: TGTGCCAGCAGCCACCGGCCGCTCCAGGGCCCCCCAAACCAAGAGACCCAGTACTTC. It specifies CASSHRPLQGPPNQETQYF. Full variable domain (outside the CDR3, taken from reference TRBV7-9 and TRBJ2-5): DTGVSQNPRHKITKRGQNVTFRCDPISEHNRLYWYRQTLGQGPEFLTYFQNEAQLEKSRLLSDRFSAERPKGSFSTLEIQRTEQGDSAMYLCASSHRPLQGPPNQETQYFGPGTRLLVL.

The gene calls are TRBV5-1 and TRBJ1-6; D gene uncertain. Trimming took off 5 bases at V and 5 bases at J, with 14 bases between the two ends. The CDR3 spans 15 residues. Germline lookup yields CDR1 SGHRS and CDR2 YFSETQ. Written as DNA, the CDR3 is TGCGCCAGCAGTTTCGGACGGCCCAATAATTCACCCCTCCACTTT. Amino acid sequence: CASSFGRPNNSPLHF.

This clone is a singleton in its sample. The chain couples TRBV15 to TRBJ2-4, with TRBD1 matching over 9 bases. Germline V gene sequence: CDR1 LNHNV, CDR2 YYDKDF (reference sequence). CDR3 length: 18 amino acids. V was pared by 1 base and J by 6 bases, with 13 bases of the junction left unmatched. The CDR3 nucleotides are TGTGCCACCAGCAGAGGGATTCGGGACAGGGTAGGAGGAAACATTCAGTACTTC. Translating it yields CATSRGIRDRVGGNIQYF.

The V gene is TRBV7-2, the J gene TRBJ2-5; 10 nucleotides align to TRBD2. Germline V gene data show CDR1 as SGHTA and CDR2 as FQGNSA. The V gene end was trimmed by 5 bases and the J gene end by 4 bases; junction bases not matched to a gene: 7. The CDR3 length is 15 residues. CDR3 in DNA: TGTGCCAGCAGCCCCCCAGCGGGGGGGGGAGAGACCCAGTACTTC. This gives the protein CASSPPAGGGETQYF.

This rearrangement joins TRBV2 to TRBJ1-1; D is perhaps TRBD1 (6 bases). The germline CDR1 and CDR2 sequences are SNHLY and FYNNEI. V lost 7 bases and J lost 10, with 19 bases in between. This CDR3 contains 13 residues. The CDR3 loop is CASIFQWGGSAFF. In DNA form, the CDR3 reads TGTGCCAGCATTTTTCAATGGGGGGGCTCAGCTTTCTTT.

The chain has TRBV4-3 and TRBJ1-1; D might be TRBD1 (5 bases). Germline lookup yields CDR1 LGHNA and CDR2 YSLEER. The V end lost 0 bases, the J end lost 11 bases, and 25 bases lay between the germline ends. The CDR3 contains 17 residues. The CDR3 DNA sequence: TGCGCCAGCAGCCAAGACAGGGACGGGACTGTGGTGGGTGAGGCTTTCTTT. This gives the protein CASSQDRDGTVVGEAFF.

The chain combines TRBV11-2 with TRBJ1-3; no firm D call. V was cut by 1 base and J by 0 bases, with 4 bases left in between. From germline, CDR1 is SGHAT and CDR2 FQNNGV. This CDR3 has 14 amino acids. The CDR3 loop reads CASSLGYSGNTIYF. For the CDR3, the DNA is TGTGCCAGCAGCTTAGGCTACTCTGGAAACACCATATATTTT.

The chain combines TRBV7-2 with TRBJ1-3; D is ambiguous. The CDR3 sequence is 12 residues long. From germline, CDR1 is SGHTA and CDR2 FQGNSA. The ends were cut back, 3 bases at V and 3 bases at J, with 3 bases in the middle. CDR3 nucleotides: TGTGCCAGCAGCTTTAGTGGAAACACCATATATTTT. Protein: CASSFSGNTIYF.

Written as DNA, the CDR3 is TGTGCCAGCAGCTTAGGTGTCGGCAGGAACACTGAAGCTTTCTTT. This encodes CASSLGVGRNTEAFF. This chain uses TRBV7-9 with TRBJ1-1; unclear D gene. Trimming removed 1 base from V and 1 base from J, with 10 bases in between. Germline V lookup: CDR1 SEHNR, CDR2 FQNEAQ (reference sequence). The CDR3 has 15 amino acids.

This sequence joins TRBV13 and TRBJ1-6; possible D gene TRBD1, 6 bases. V gave up 5 bases and J gave up 10 bases, with 12 bases separating them. The germline V gene encodes CDR1 PRHDT and CDR2 FYEKMQ (reference sequence). The CDR3 spans 13 residues. This CDR3 reads CASSPAGGSPLHF. In DNA, the CDR3 is TGTGCCAGCAGCCCGGCGGGGGGCTCACCCCTCCACTTT. Combining the CDR3 with reference TRBV13 and TRBJ1-6 gives the whole variable domain AAGVIQSPRHLIKEKRETATLKCYPIPRHDTVYWYQQGPGQDPQFLISFYEKMQSDKGSIPDRFSAQQFSDYHSELNMSSLELGDSALYFCASSPAGGSPLHFGNGTRLTVT.

The V gene is TRBV19, the J gene TRBJ1-3, with a possible D match to TRBD1 (5 bases). V was cut by 3 bases and J by 4 bases, with 7 bases left in between. The CDR3 loop spans 13 amino acids. Germline V gene lookup returns CDR1 LNHDA and CDR2 SQIVND (reference sequence). The CDR3 protein is CASSMGRGNTIYF. As DNA, the CDR3 is TGTGCCAGTAGTATGGGACGCGGAAACACCATATATTTT.